These T cell receptor beta chains were read from a single sample in a study of T cell responses to AZD1222 COVID-19 vaccine. Repertoires were generated with immunoSEQ multiplex PCR, while TCRdb's copy carries only in-frame clones and drops some. Of about 120,000 clones listed, 92% are singletons. The sample here was peripheral blood, taken on day 0 of AZD1222 vaccination. These receptors came from an adult in good health. Each CDR3 is given with its conserved first and last residue. D genes are given only for firm matches. Expanded clones get a size class; other rows say once, few or many, or leave the size out.

>-|-|TRBV4-1|TRBJ2-7
CASSPFHLMGDGYEQYF
TGCGCCAGCAGCCCATTCCATCTGATGGGGGATGGTTACGAGCAGTACTTC
>-|-|TRBV28|TRBJ2-7
CASTSGHLLTTYEQYF
TGTGCCAGCACGTCAGGACACCTCCTCACCACCTACGAGCAGTACTTC
>once|-|TRBV4-3|TRBJ1-6
CASSQDFGQINSPLHF
TGCGCCAGCAGCCAAGATTTCGGACAGATAAATTCACCCCTCCACTTT
>-|-|TRBV6-5|TRBJ2-7
CASSYSAMSESYEQYF
TGTGCCAGCAGTTACTCGGCCATGAGTGAGTCCTACGAGCAGTACTTC
>-|-|TRBV19|TRBJ2-3
CASSSPGDTQYF
TGTGCCAGTAGTTCCCCTGGAGATACGCAGTATTTT
>-|-|TRBV9|TRBJ2-5
CASSVDWEWETQYF
TGTGCCAGCAGCGTAGATTGGGAATGGGAGACCCAGTACTTC
>once|-|TRBV29-1|TRBJ2-1
CSVEDEGHEQFF
TGCAGCGTTGAAGACGAGGGACATGAGCAGTTCTTC
>-|-|TRBV10-3|TRBJ1-1
CAISERPGMNTEAFF
TGTGCCATCAGTGAGAGGCCAGGGATGAACACTGAAGCTTTCTTT
>-|TRBD2|TRBV7-2|TRBJ2-1
CASSKRGDDEQFF
TGTGCCAGCAGCAAGCGGGGTGACGATGAGCAGTTCTTC
>-|-|TRBV5-1|TRBJ2-2
CASSLQVSNTGELFF
TGCGCCAGCAGCTTGCAGGTTTCGAACACCGGGGAGCTGTTTTTT
>-|-|TRBV1|TRBJ1-5
CTSSQALWGLPVYYSNQPQHF
TGCACCAGCAGCCAAGCTCTATGGGGTCTACCAGTCTACTATAGCAATCAGCCCCAGCATTTT
>-|-|TRBV7-9|TRBJ2-7
CASSLEFTSRSYEQYF
TGTGCCAGCAGCTTAGAGTTTACGAGTAGATCCTACGAGCAGTACTTC
>-|TRBD1|TRBV7-2|TRBJ2-7
CASSYGTGVHEQYF
TGTGCCAGCAGCTACGGGACAGGAGTACACGAGCAGTACTTC
>-|-|TRBV5-1|TRBJ2-1
CASSFGSYNEQFF
TGCGCCAGCAGCTTTGGGTCCTACAATGAGCAGTTCTTC
>-|TRBD1|TRBV18|TRBJ1-2
CASSPQGQGSYGYTF
TGTGCCAGCTCACCACAAGGACAGGGGAGCTATGGCTACACCTTC
>-|-|TRBV29-1|TRBJ1-2
CSVGSRGFDGYTF
TGCAGCGTTGGGTCGCGGGGTTTCGATGGCTACACCTTC
>-|TRBD2|TRBV2|TRBJ2-1
CASSELAEKRNEQFF
TGTGCCAGCAGTGAACTAGCGGAAAAGCGAAATGAGCAGTTCTTC
>once|TRBD2|TRBV6-5|TRBJ2-7
CASSSLAGGRYEQYF
TGTGCCAGCAGCTCCTTAGCGGGGGGGCGTTACGAGCAGTACTTC
>-|-|TRBV7-9|TRBJ1-1
CASSSHYTEAFF
TGTGCCAGCAGTTCCCACTACACTGAAGCTTTCTTT
>-|-|TRBV6-5|TRBJ2-2
CASRLGNTGELFF
TGTGCCAGCCGTTTGGGCAACACCGGGGAGCTGTTTTTT
>-|-|TRBV28|TRBJ2-3
CASISRETTDTQYF
TGTGCCAGCATATCTCGGGAAACCACAGATACGCAGTATTTT
>-|-|TRBV11-2|TRBJ2-7
CASSLGRGETYPYEQYF
TGTGCCAGCAGCTTAGGGAGGGGGGAGACGTATCCCTACGAGCAGTACTTC
>-|-|TRBV19|TRBJ2-6
CASTRTPLGVLTF
TGTGCCAGTACCCGGACACCTCTCGGCGTCCTGACTTTC
>-|-|TRBV18|TRBJ2-3
CASSPEWRPRTDTQYF
TGTGCCAGCTCACCTGAGTGGCGACCCCGCACAGATACGCAGTATTTT
>-|-|TRBV30|TRBJ2-7
CAWSVGGTGAQQYF
TGTGCCTGGAGTGTAGGAGGGACTGGCGCACAGCAGTACTTC
>-|-|TRBV7-2|TRBJ1-1
CASSLMGDISEAFF
TGTGCCAGCAGCTTAATGGGTGATATTTCTGAAGCTTTCTTT
>-|TRBD1|TRBV7-9|TRBJ1-5
CASSLTGGSQPQHF
TGTGCCAGCAGCCTGACAGGGGGCAGTCAGCCCCAGCATTTT